What follows describes a single T cell receptor (beta chain). The antigen is not known. This sample includes further DNA sequences coding for the same CDR3. The investigators reverse transcribed all of the isolated RNA, so they sequenced expressed TCRB transcripts. Profiling relied on immunoSEQ multiplex PCR, and the TCRdb table lists in-frame clones only, not all of them. Here the sample spans a few hundred thousand clones, 8.5% to 10% being singletons. The data are from a study of beta chain features in type 1 diabetes. On the study more broadly: Healthy donors resembled patients in age, gender and cell yields. Findings and caveats of the study: There were fewer insertions and more deletions at the VDJ junctions of type 1 diabetes patients. Moderate but significant shortening of TCRB CDR3s was recorded in all four CD4+ subsets from Type 1 diabetes patients.

This CDR3 has 14 amino acids. Germline-derived CDR1 and CDR2 are ENHRY and SYGVKD. Losses at the gene ends were 9 bases for V and 8 bases for J; bases not matched to a gene: 15. Sorted CD4+ subsets: naive, central memory, regulatory, stem cell-like memory (CD45RO/CCR7/CD25/CD127/CD95/CD27 panel). Sorting gave populations that all exceeded 98% purity. The V call is TRBV10-3, the J call TRBJ1-1; 7 nucleotides align to TRBD1. Material for sequencing was central memory CD4+ T cells from blood. This clonotype was obtained from a young man with type 1 diabetes. The CDR3 DNA reads as TGTGCCATACAAGACGCCGACAGGGCCGCCGAAGCTTTCTTT. This encodes CAIQDADRAAEAFF.